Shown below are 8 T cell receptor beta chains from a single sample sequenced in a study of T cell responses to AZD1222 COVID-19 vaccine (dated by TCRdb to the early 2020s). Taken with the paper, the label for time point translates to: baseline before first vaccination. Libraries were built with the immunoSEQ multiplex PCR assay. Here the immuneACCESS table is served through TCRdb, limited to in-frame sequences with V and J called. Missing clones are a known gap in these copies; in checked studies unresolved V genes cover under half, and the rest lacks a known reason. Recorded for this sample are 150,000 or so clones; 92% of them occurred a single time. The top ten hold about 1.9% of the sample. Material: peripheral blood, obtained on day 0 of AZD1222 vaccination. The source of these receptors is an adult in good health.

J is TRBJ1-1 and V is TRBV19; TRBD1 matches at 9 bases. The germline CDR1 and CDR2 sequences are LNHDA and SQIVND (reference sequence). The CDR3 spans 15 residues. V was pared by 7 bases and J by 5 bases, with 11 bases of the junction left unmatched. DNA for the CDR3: TGTGCCAGTAAGCCACAGGGGGCAGGTCAAACTGAAGCTTTCTTT. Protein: CASKPQGAGQTEAFF.

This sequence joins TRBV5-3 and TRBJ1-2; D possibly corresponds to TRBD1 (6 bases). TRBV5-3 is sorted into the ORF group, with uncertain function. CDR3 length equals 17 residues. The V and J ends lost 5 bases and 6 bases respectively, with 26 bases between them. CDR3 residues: CARRFIARPRGRDGYTF. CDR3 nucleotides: TGTGCCAGAAGGTTCATTGCCCGCCCCAGGGGTCGCGATGGCTACACCTTC.

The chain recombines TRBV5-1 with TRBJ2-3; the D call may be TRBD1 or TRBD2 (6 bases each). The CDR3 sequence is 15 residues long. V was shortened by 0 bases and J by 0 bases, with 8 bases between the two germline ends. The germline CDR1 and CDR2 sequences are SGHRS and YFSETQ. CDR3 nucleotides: TGCGCCAGCAGCTTGGACGGGGGCAGCACAGATACGCAGTATTTT. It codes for CASSLDGGSTDTQYF.

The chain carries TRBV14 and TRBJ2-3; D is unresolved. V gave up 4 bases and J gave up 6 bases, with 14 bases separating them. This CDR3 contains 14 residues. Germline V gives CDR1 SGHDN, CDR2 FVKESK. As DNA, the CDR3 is TGTGCCAGCAGCCTCTACTACCTGGGTGATACGCAGTATTTT. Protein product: CASSLYYLGDTQYF.

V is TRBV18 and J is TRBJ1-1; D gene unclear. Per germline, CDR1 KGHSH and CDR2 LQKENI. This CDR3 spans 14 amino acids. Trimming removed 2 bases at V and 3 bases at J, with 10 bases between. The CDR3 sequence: CASSPGSRDTEAFF. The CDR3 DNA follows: TGTGCCAGCTCACCAGGCTCGAGGGACACTGAAGCTTTCTTT.

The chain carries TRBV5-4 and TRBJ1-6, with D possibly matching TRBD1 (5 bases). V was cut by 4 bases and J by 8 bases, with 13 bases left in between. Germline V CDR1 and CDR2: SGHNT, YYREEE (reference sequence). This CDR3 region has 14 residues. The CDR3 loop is CASSRGGSYSPLHF. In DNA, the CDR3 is TGTGCCAGCAGCCGCGGGGGTTCTTATTCACCCCTCCACTTT.

The CDR3 nucleotides are TGCGCCAGCAGCTTGGCTCAGGTTGGGGAGCTGTTTTTT. It specifies CASSLAQVGELFF. This sequence joins TRBV5-1 and TRBJ2-2; D unresolved. V shed 0 bases and J shed 8 bases, with 8 bases lying between them. CDR3 size: 13 residues. Germline loops: CDR1 SGHRS, CDR2 YFSETQ.

The CDR3 loop reads CASSLQGSPLHF. CDR3 bases: TGTGCCAGCAGCCTACAGGGTTCACCCCTCCACTTT. The chain links TRBV7-9 to TRBJ1-6, with a tentative D call TRBD1 (6 bases). This CDR3 is 12 amino acids long. CDR1 and CDR2 (germline): SEHNR, FQNEAQ (reference sequence). Deletions cut 5 bases from V and 9 bases from J, with 8 bases between.